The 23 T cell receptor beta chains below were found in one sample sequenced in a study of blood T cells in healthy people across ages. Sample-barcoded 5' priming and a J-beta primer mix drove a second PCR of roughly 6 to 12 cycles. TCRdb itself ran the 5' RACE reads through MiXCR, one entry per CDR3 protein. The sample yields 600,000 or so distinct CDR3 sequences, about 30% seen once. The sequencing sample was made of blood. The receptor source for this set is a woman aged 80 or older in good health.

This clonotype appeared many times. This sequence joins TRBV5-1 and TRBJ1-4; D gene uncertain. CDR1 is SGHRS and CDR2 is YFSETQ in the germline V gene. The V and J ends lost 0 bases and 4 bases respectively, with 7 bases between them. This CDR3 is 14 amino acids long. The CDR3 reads CASSLAGGNEKLFF. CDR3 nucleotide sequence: TGCGCCAGCAGCTTGGCGGGCGGTAATGAAAAACTGTTTTTT.

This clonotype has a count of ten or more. In nucleotides, the CDR3 is TGTGCCAGCTGCCCGCGGGGGAGCACAGATACGCAGTATTTT. This codes for CASCPRGSTDTQYF. The V call is TRBV2, the J call TRBJ2-3; 7 bases map to TRBD2. Trimming at V came to 8 bases and at J to 0 bases, leaving 5 bases not matched to a gene. Germline V gene lookup returns CDR1 SNHLY and CDR2 FYNNEI. There are 14 residues in the CDR3.

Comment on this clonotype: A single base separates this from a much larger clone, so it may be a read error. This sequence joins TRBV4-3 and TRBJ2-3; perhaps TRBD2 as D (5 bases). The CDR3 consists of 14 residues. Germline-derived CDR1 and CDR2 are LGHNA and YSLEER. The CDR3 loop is CASSPRTYTDRQYF. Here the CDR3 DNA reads TGCGCCAGCAGCCCGCGGACTTACACAGATAGGCAGTATTTT.

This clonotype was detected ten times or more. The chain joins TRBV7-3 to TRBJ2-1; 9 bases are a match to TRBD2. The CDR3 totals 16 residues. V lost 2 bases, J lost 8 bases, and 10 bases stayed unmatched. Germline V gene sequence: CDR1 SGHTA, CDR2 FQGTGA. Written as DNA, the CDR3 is TGTGCCAGCAGCTTACAAGCGGGGGGACTATTCGATGAGCAGTTCTTC. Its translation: CASSLQAGGLFDEQFF.

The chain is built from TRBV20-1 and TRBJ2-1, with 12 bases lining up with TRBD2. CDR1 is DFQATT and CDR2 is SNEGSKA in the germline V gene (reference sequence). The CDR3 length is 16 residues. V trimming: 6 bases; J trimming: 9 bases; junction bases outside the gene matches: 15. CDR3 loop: CSAPLGLAGGIGEQFF. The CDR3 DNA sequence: TGCAGTGCCCCCTTGGGTCTAGCGGGAGGGATAGGTGAGCAGTTCTTC.

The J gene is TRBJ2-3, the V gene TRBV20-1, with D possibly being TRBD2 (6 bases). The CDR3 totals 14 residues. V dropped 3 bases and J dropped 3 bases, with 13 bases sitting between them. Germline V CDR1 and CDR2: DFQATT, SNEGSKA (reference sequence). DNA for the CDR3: TGCAGTGCTAGGCGGGGTGTGAGGACAGATACGCAGTATTTT. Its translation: CSARRGVRTDTQYF.

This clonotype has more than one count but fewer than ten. CDR3 DNA: TGTGCCAGCCAGGCCGGGGCGAACACTGAAGCTTTCTTT. Translated: CASQAGANTEAFF. The V gene is TRBV3-1, the J gene TRBJ1-1, with a possible D match to TRBD1 (5 bases). The germline V and J ends were trimmed by 8 bases and 1 base, with 11 bases remaining between them. This CDR3 contains 13 residues. CDR1 and CDR2 (germline): LGHDT, YNNKEL (reference sequence).

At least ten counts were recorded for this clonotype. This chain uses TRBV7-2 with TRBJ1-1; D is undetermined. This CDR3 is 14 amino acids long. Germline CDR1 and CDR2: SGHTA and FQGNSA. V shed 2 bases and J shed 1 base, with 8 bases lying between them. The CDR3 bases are TGTGCCAGCAGCTTAAGACAACCGAACACTGAAGCTTTCTTT. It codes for CASSLRQPNTEAFF.

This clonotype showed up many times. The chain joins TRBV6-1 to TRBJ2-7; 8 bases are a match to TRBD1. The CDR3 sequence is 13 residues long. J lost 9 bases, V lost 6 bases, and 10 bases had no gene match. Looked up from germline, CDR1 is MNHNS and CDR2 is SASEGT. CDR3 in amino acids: CASRYRDRTVQYF. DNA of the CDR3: TGTGCCAGCAGATATCGGGACAGGACTGTGCAGTACTTC.

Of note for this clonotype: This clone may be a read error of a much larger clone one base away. CDR3 region: CAGTKAFAGADTQYF. CDR3 bases: TGTGCCGGCACCAAGGCTTTCGCGGGGGCAGATACGCAGTATTTT. This chain links TRBV6-2 or TRBV6-3 with TRBJ2-3; 7 bases fit TRBD2. The length of the CDR3 is 15 residues. With 11 bases clipped from V and 4 bases from J, the junction kept 15 bases outside the gene matches. Germline values: CDR1 MNHEY, CDR2 SVGEGT.

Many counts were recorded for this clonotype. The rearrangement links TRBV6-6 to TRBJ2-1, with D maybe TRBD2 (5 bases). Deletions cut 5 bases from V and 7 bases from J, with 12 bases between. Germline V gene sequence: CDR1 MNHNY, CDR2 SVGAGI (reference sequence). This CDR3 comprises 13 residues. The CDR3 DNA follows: TGTGCCAGCAGTGGAGGACTGGATAATGAGCAGTTCTTC. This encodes CASSGGLDNEQFF.

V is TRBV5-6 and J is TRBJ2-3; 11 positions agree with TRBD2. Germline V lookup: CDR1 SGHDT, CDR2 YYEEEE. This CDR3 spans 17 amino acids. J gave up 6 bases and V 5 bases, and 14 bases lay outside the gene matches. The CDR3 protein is CASSLGYSGGDVDTQYF. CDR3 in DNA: TGTGCCAGCAGTTTAGGTTATAGCGGGGGGGACGTGGATACGCAGTATTTT.

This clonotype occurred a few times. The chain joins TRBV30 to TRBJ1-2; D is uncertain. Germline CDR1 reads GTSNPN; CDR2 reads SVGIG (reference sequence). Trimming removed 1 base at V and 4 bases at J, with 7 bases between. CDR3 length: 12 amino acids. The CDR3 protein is CAWSGAGYGYTF. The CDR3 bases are TGTGCCTGGAGTGGGGCCGGCTATGGCTACACCTTC.

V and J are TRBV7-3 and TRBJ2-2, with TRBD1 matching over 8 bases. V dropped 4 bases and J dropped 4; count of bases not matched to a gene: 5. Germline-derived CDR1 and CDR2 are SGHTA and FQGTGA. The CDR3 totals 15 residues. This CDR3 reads CASSSTGGTTGELFF. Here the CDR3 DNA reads TGTGCCAGCAGCTCAACAGGGGGGACCACCGGGGAGCTGTTTTTT.

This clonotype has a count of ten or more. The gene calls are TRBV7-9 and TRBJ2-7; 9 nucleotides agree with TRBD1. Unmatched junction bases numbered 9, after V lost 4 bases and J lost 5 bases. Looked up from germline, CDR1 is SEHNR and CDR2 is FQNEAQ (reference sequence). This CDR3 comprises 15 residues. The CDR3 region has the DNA TGTGCCAGCAGCTCTAACAGGGGGCGCCTCCACGAGCAGTACTTC. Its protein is CASSSNRGRLHEQYF.

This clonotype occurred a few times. This CDR3 is CASATGPTNEKLFF. The CDR3 coding sequence is TGTGCCAGCGCAACAGGTCCAACTAATGAAAAACTGTTTTTT. The rearrangement uses TRBV5-6 and TRBJ1-4; tentative D call: TRBD1 (5 bases). This CDR3 comprises 14 residues. Trimming stripped 7 bases from V and 0 bases from J, with 10 bases between. Germline CDR1 is SGHDT and CDR2 is YYEEEE.

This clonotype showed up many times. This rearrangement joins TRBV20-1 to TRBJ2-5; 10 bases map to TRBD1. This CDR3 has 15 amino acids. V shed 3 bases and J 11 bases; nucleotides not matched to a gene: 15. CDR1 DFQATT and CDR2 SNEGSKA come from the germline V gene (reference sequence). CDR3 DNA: TGCAGTGCTAGCGTACAGGACAGGGGGTGGGATGAGCAGTACTTC. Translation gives CSASVQDRGWDEQYF.

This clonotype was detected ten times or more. The CDR3 DNA sequence: TGCGCCAGCAGCTTGACCGGGCTCCAAGAGACCCAGTACTTC. Amino acids: CASSLTGLQETQYF. The genes are TRBV5-1 and TRBJ2-5; D gene uncertain. The CDR3 sequence is 14 residues long. Trimming pared 1 base from V and 1 base from J, leaving 8 bases between. Germline CDR1 is SGHRS and CDR2 is YFSETQ.

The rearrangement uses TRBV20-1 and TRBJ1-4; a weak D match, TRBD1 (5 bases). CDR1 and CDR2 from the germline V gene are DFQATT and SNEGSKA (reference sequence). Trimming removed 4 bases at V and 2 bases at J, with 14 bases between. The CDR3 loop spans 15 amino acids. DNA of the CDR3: TGCAGTGCTAAGGACTCAGGGCCGACTAATGAAAAACTGTTTTTT. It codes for CSAKDSGPTNEKLFF.

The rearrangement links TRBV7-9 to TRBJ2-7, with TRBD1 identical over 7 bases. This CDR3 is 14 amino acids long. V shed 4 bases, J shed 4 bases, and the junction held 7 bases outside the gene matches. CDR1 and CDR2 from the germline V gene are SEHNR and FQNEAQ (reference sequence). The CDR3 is CASSSLTGWYEQYF. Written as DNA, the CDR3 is TGTGCCAGCAGCTCGTTGACAGGGTGGTACGAGCAGTACTTC.

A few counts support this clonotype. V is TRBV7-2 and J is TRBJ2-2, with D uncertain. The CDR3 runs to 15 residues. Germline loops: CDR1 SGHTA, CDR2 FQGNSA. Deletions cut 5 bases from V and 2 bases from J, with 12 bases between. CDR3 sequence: CASSPLRINTGELFF. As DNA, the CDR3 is TGTGCCAGCAGCCCTCTCCGGATCAACACCGGGGAGCTGTTTTTT.

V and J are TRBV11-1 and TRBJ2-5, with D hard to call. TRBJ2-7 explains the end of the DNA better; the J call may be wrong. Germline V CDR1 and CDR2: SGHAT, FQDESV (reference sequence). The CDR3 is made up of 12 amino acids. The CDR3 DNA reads TGTGCCAGCACTTACGACGGCCACGAGCAGTACTTC. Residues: CASTYDGHEQYF.

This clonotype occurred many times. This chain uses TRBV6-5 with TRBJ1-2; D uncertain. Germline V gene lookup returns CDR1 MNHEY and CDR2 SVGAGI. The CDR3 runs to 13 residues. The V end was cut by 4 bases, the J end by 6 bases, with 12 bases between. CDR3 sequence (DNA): TGTGCCAGCAGTTTCAAATCCTCCGATGGCTACACCTTC. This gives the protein CASSFKSSDGYTF.